The clone carrying this TCR beta chain appeared many times. V lost 5 bases and J 6 bases, leaving 10 bases between the germline ends. The CDR3 runs to 13 residues. Germline values: CDR1 MNHEY, CDR2 SVGEGT. The data derive from a study of T-cell memory formation after mild COVID-19. Study as a whole: TCR clusters showed largely donor specificity.

Constant-segment primers were used for 5'RACE, and the resulting TCR alpha and TCR beta cDNA libraries carried sample barcodes and UMIs. Each CDR3 protein is one row after TCRdb ran MiXCR on the 5' RACE reads. The sample lists about 270,000 distinct CDR3 sequences; about a sixth were seen once. The source of this sequence is a man aged 18 to 29 who had mild COVID-19 (a few samples of this study predate the infection). Cell type and time point are not known. Input material: PBMCs or a T cell subset sorted from them (not recorded which). This chain joins TRBV6-2 or TRBV6-3 and TRBJ1-4; D uncertain. The CDR3 nucleotides read TGTGCCAGCAGTATCGACGCTTATGAAAAACTGTTTTTT. As protein: CASSIDAYEKLFF.